The clone carrying this T cell receptor beta chain was recorded once. Its antigen remains unidentified. PCR employed 60 Vbeta and 13 Jbeta primers. Only in-frame clones appear in the TCRdb table, and some are missing; sequencing was by immunoSEQ multiplex PCR. This table has more than 100,000 clones, roughly three quarters appearing once. This sample was taken from a study of cytomegalovirus exposure and HLA in healthy donors. Overall study results and limits: A likely sequencing artifact accounted for one observed cluster of highly shared sequence variants. Reportedly, diagnosis of cytomegalovirus status by the classifier showed high specificity and sensitivity. Rare TCR sequences dominated, though some public TCRs recurred in many donors.

The specimen was PBMCs. The TCR comes from a woman in her sixties in good health and CMV-seronegative.

CDR3 bases: TGTGCCTGGAGTGTACGGGGGATAAGGACCGGGGAGCTGTTTTTT. This encodes CAWSVRGIRTGELFF. The genes are TRBV30 and TRBJ2-2; maybe TRBD2 (6 bases). Trimming cost V 0 bases and J 5 bases, with 13 bases left between them. The germline V gene encodes CDR1 GTSNPN and CDR2 SVGIG (reference sequence). This CDR3 is 15 amino acids long.